Presented here are 3 T cell receptor beta chains from one specimen sequenced in a study of beta chain features in type 1 diabetes. TCRB transcripts that were expressed got sequenced, as all of the isolated RNA had been reverse transcribed. Assay used: immunoSEQ multiplex PCR; TCRdb lists only in-frame clones, some missing. The table includes fewer than 450,000 clones, approximately 15% detected once. Study-level points and caveats: Type 1 diabetes patients had moderately but significantly shorter TCRB CDR3s in all four CD4+ subsets.

These TCRs are of unknown antigen specificity. The sample comprised naive CD4+ T cells from blood. These receptors came from a woman younger than 35 with type 1 diabetes.

The chain recombines TRBV9 with TRBJ1-1, with 7 bases fitting TRBD1. CDR3 length equals 13 residues. The germline CDR1 and CDR2 sequences are SGDLS and YYNGEE. J lost 4 bases, V lost 4 bases, and 4 bases had no gene match. CDR3 in amino acids: CASSPTGLTEAFF. The CDR3 nucleotides read TGTGCCAGCAGCCCGACAGGGCTCACTGAAGCTTTCTTT.

The chain links TRBV5-1 to TRBJ2-1; the match to TRBD2 covers 13 bases. V shed 0 bases, J shed 2 bases, and the junction held 11 bases outside the gene matches. Germline CDR1 and CDR2: SGHRS and YFSETQ. The CDR3 sequence is 20 residues long. CDR3 sequence reads: CASSLVKPGTSGIPYNEQFF. In nucleotides, the CDR3 is TGCGCCAGCAGCTTGGTCAAGCCAGGGACTAGCGGGATCCCCTACAATGAGCAGTTCTTC.

This clone was counted a few times. The chain employs TRBV20-1 and TRBJ2-1; D may be TRBD2 (5 bases). Germline V gene sequence: CDR1 DFQATT, CDR2 SNEGSKA (reference sequence). The CDR3 has 11 residues. Trimming cost V 2 bases and J 10 bases, with 9 bases left between them. This CDR3 reads CSARLAREQFF. Here the CDR3 DNA reads TGCAGTGCTAGACTAGCTAGGGAGCAGTTCTTC.